Listed here is a single T cell receptor beta chain. What it recognizes is unknown. The same CDR3 also results from other DNA sequences found in this sample. The V end lost 5 bases, the J end lost 1 base, and 12 bases lay between the germline ends. CDR1 and CDR2 from the germline V gene are SGHRS and YFSETQ. CDR3 length: 14 residues. The data derive from a study of beta chain features in type 1 diabetes. Findings and limits, study-wide: All four CD4+ subsets of Type 1 diabetes patients contained TCRB CDR3s that were moderately but significantly shorter.

The whole isolated RNA underwent reverse transcription, so sequencing captured expressed TCRB transcripts. Using immunoSEQ multiplex PCR, the repertoire was profiled, and TCRdb retains in-frame clones only, with some absent. Of 230,000 or so clones in the sample, approximately 16% were seen once. The material sequenced was naive CD4+ T cells from blood. The sequence was obtained from a man aged 25 to 40 with type 1 diabetes. The chain uses TRBV5-1 and TRBJ2-5; no reliable D call. CDR3 protein: CASSLGPSQETQYF. CDR3 nucleotide sequence: TGCGCCAGCAGTTTAGGGCCCTCCCAAGAGACCCAGTACTTC.